The clone carrying this T cell receptor (beta chain) was seen many times. The antigen remains unidentified. The record originates from a study of T-cell reconstitution after alpha-beta-depleted transplantation in children. Findings and limits, study-wide: Several patients had high TCRbeta diversity at day 60; it came from surviving recipient T cells and thymic progenitors. After transplant, at about two months, alpha-beta T cells were reportedly derived from several hundred expanded graft clones. Hyperexpanded clones declined; after one year, newly produced T cells mostly supplied diversity.

The library targeted TCRbeta and was prepared with unique molecular identifiers. MiXCR was run by TCRdb on the PCR reads, yielding one entry per CDR3 protein. The table has approximately 650,000 distinct CDR3 sequences, around 13% seen once. V was cut by 7 bases and J by 5 bases, with 12 bases left in between. The germline V gene has CDR1 SGHRS and CDR2 YFSETQ. The CDR3 sequence is 12 residues long. This sequence joins TRBV5-1 and TRBJ2-5; D gene unclear. The sample in question was PBMCs, obtained before TCRalphabeta/CD19-depleted stem cell transplant. The receptor was derived from a girl between 2 and 10 years old with congenital amegakaryocytic thrombocytopenia, due to receive a stem cell transplant. CDR3 amino acids: CASSLGSETQYF. In nucleotides, the CDR3 is TGCGCCAGCTCATTGGGTTCGGAGACCCAGTACTTC.